These 30 T cell receptor beta chains originate from one sample sequenced in a study of regulatory T cells in long-lasting Graves disease. Time point defined: newly diagnosed GD, antithyroid drugs for less than 3 months. RNA isolated from PBMCs was used to make the TCR library. Arm-PCR of CDR3 regions and iRepertoire HTBI primers were used to build TCR beta libraries. TCRdb independently ran MiXCR on the multiplex PCR reads; one entry per CDR3 protein. In the table there are some 400,000 distinct CDR3 sequences, about 15% of which are singletons. These data were also reused for a study on T cells in Graves' hyperthyroidism and ophthalmopathy.

The source material was peripheral blood mononuclear cells (PBMCs), sampled at new diagnosis, from a patient treated with antithyroid drugs. The receptors were gathered from a woman aged 25-40 years with Graves disease.

The J gene is TRBJ1-4, the V gene TRBV27; TRBD1 matches at 9 bases. Germline lookup yields CDR1 MNHEY and CDR2 SMNVEV (reference sequence). Trimming at V came to 8 bases and at J to 7 bases, leaving 5 bases not matched to a gene. The CDR3 spans 13 residues. As DNA, the CDR3 is TGTGCCAGCGCGGGGACAGGGCGTGAAAAACTGTTTTTT. Residues: CASAGTGREKLFF.

This clonotype has a handful of counts. An end of the junction differs from the germline gene, which may be a read error. V is TRBV10-1 and J is TRBJ1-5, with D perhaps TRBD1 (6 bases). Germline loops: CDR1 WNHNN, CDR2 SYGVQD (reference sequence). CDR3 length equals 16 residues. This CDR3 is CAISEKLYQGNQPQHF. The CDR3 DNA reads as TGTGCCATCAGTGAGAAACTTTACCAGGGGAATCAGCCCCAGCATTTT.

At least ten counts were recorded for this clonotype. The chain couples TRBV6-5 to TRBJ2-7; TRBD1 aligns across 9 bases. Germline V gene lookup returns CDR1 MNHEY and CDR2 SVGAGI. Unmatched junction bases numbered 8, after V lost 3 bases and J lost 5 bases. The CDR3 has 15 amino acids. CDR3 nucleotides: TGTGCCAGCAGTTATGCCGGGACAGGGATGAACGAGCAGTACTTC. This translates into CASSYAGTGMNEQYF.

This chain links TRBV5-1 with TRBJ2-7, with 7 bases aligning to TRBD2. CDR1 is SGHRS, CDR2 YFSETQ, per germline. V gave up 2 bases and J gave up 2 bases; unmatched junction bases: 4. CDR3 length: 14 amino acids. The CDR3 here is CASSFQRETYEQYF. Written as DNA, the CDR3 is TGCGCCAGCAGCTTCCAGCGGGAAACCTACGAGCAGTACTTC.

The table lists this clonotype with a few counts. The chain joins TRBV27 to TRBJ2-3, with no clear D. CDR1 is MNHEY, CDR2 SMNVEV, per germline (reference sequence). V was shortened by 3 bases and J by 2 bases, with 9 bases between the two germline ends. CDR3 length: 14 amino acids. The CDR3 protein is CASSLSSTTDTQYF. CDR3 in DNA: TGTGCCAGCAGTTTGTCGTCTACCACAGATACGCAGTATTTT.

The chain recombines TRBV20-1 with TRBJ1-5; D not resolved. This CDR3 spans 11 amino acids. Germline V gives CDR1 DFQATT, CDR2 SNEGSKA (reference sequence). V shed 0 bases and J shed 4 bases, with 1 base lying between them. The CDR3 sequence: CSARENQPQHF. The DNA for the CDR3 is TGCAGTGCTAGAGAAAATCAGCCCCAGCATTTT.

This clonotype was seen once. This sequence may be a read error, since a much larger clone differs from it by one base. The chain combines TRBV5-1 with TRBJ2-7; tentatively, D is TRBD1 (6 bases). The germline V gene encodes CDR1 SGHRS and CDR2 YFSETQ. The CDR3 loop spans 15 amino acids. The CDR3 here is CAGSLDRGTPYEQYF. The CDR3 bases are TGCGCCGGCAGCTTGGACAGAGGGACACCCTACGAGCAGTACTTC.

There are a few counts of this clonotype. The V and J genes are TRBV12-3 or TRBV12-4 and TRBJ1-2; D perhaps matches TRBD1 (6 bases). This CDR3 spans 13 amino acids. The germline V and J ends were trimmed by 5 bases and 4 bases, with 11 bases remaining between them. Here the CDR3 reads CASSPTGFYGYTF. The DNA of the CDR3 is TGTGCCAGCAGTCCCACAGGGTTCTATGGCTACACCTTC.

This clonotype was detected only a few times. The genes are TRBV5-1 and TRBJ2-2; 7 positions match TRBD2. The V gene's germline CDR1 is SGHRS and CDR2 YFSETQ. The CDR3 is 15 residues long. V shed 5 bases and J 1 base; nucleotides not matched to a gene: 5. CDR3 nucleotides: TGCGCCAGCAGGAGCGGGACGGTGAACACCGGGGAGCTGTTTTTT. It is translated as CASRSGTVNTGELFF.

This sequence joins TRBV12-3 or TRBV12-4 and TRBJ1-4; possibly TRBD1 for D (6 bases). V was pared by 6 bases and J by 6 bases, with 14 bases between. This CDR3 region has 14 residues. The CDR3 protein is CASSLRGVDEKLFF. In DNA form, the CDR3 reads TGTGCCAGCAGCCTCAGGGGAGTGGATGAAAAACTGTTTTTT.

This clonotype showed up just a few times. This sequence joins TRBV4-1 and TRBJ1-4; the D is unclear. The CDR3 covers 11 residues. Germline V gene lookup returns CDR1 MGHRA and CDR2 YSYEKL. The V end lost 6 bases, the J end lost 8 bases, and 7 bases lay between the germline ends. The CDR3 coding sequence is TGCGCCAGCAGGGGAGGGGAAAAACTGTTTTTT. It codes for CASRGGEKLFF.

The gene calls are TRBV20-1 and TRBJ2-6, with 7 nucleotides matching TRBD1. V lost 4 bases, J lost 0 bases, and 3 bases stayed unmatched. The CDR3 contains 15 residues. Looked up from germline, CDR1 is DFQATT and CDR2 is SNEGSKA (reference sequence). CDR3 coding DNA: TGCAGTGCTATAAACAGGGGCTCTGGGGCCAACGTCCTGACTTTC. Translating it yields CSAINRGSGANVLTF.

The genes are TRBV10-3 and TRBJ2-1; D may be TRBD1 or TRBD2 (5 bases each). Judging by the DNA end, TRBJ2-5 fits better; the J call may be wrong. This CDR3 region has 18 residues. Germline-derived CDR1 and CDR2 are ENHRY and SYGVKD. In DNA form, the CDR3 reads TGTGCCACCGCTTTGGCCTCCACCGGGACGAGGGGACAAGAGACCCAGTACTTC. It codes for CATALASTGTRGQETQYF.

At least ten counts were recorded for this clonotype. J is TRBJ2-3 and V is TRBV3-1; D unresolved. Germline values: CDR1 LGHDT, CDR2 YNNKEL (reference sequence). Deletions cut 6 bases from V and 8 bases from J, with 12 bases between. The CDR3 consists of 12 residues. Here the CDR3 reads CASRPPGGTQYF. CDR3 bases: TGTGCCAGCAGACCCCCCGGTGGTACGCAGTATTTT.

There are a few counts of this clonotype. The gene calls are TRBV14 and TRBJ2-1; D remains ambiguous. The length of the CDR3 is 12 residues. Per the germline V gene, CDR1 is SGHDN and CDR2 is FVKESK. V lost 3 bases to trimming and J lost 10 bases, with 10 bases between them. The CDR3: CASSHVIWEQFF. CDR3 DNA sequence: TGTGCCAGCAGCCATGTAATCTGGGAGCAGTTCTTC.

The chain couples TRBV19 to TRBJ1-5; no definite D call. This CDR3 is built from 13 residues. V lost 1 base and J 6 bases, leaving 7 bases between the germline ends. CDR1 LNHDA and CDR2 SQIVND come from the germline V gene (reference sequence). CDR3 in amino acids: CASSIVMTQPQHF. For the CDR3, the DNA is TGTGCCAGTAGTATAGTCATGACTCAGCCCCAGCATTTT.

This clonotype was picked up many times. This chain uses TRBV19 with TRBJ2-1; tentatively, D is TRBD2 (6 bases). Germline CDR1 reads LNHDA; CDR2 reads SQIVND (reference sequence). This CDR3 contains 16 residues. V lost 3 bases and J lost 11, with 23 bases in between. CDR3 DNA: TGTGCCAGTAGTATCGATCCCGGGACTGCGGCAAGTAAGCAGTTCTTC. Translating gives CASSIDPGTAASKQFF. Looking up the rest from reference TRBV19 and TRBJ2-1 gives the full variable domain: DGGITQSPKYLFRKEGQNVTLSCEQNLNHDAMYWYRQDPGQGLRLIYYSQIVNDFQKGDIAEGYSVSREKKESFPLTVTSAQKNPTAFYLCASSIDPGTAASKQFFGPGTRLTVL.

The V and J genes are TRBV27 and TRBJ1-2; tentatively, D is TRBD1 (6 bases). Trimming removed 0 bases at V and 6 bases at J, with 14 bases between. From germline, CDR1 is MNHEY and CDR2 SMNVEV (reference sequence). This CDR3 spans 15 amino acids. CDR3 amino acids: CASSLSPQGTNGYTF. Here the CDR3 DNA reads TGTGCCAGCAGTTTATCCCCACAGGGAACCAATGGCTACACCTTC.

This clonotype was detected ten times or more. The V gene is TRBV27, the J gene TRBJ2-1; D perhaps matches TRBD2 (5 bases). The CDR3 covers 16 residues. V lost 5 bases and J 5 bases, leaving 19 bases between the germline ends. From germline, CDR1 is MNHEY and CDR2 SMNVEV (reference sequence). CDR3 residues: CASSPPLAPANNEQFF. In DNA, the CDR3 is TGTGCCAGCAGTCCACCTTTAGCGCCGGCTAACAATGAGCAGTTCTTC.

This chain connects TRBV6-9 to TRBJ2-3; possible D gene TRBD2, 6 bases. This CDR3 spans 15 amino acids. Per germline, CDR1 MNHGY and CDR2 SVAAGI. V was shortened by 3 bases and J by 5 bases, with 15 bases between the two germline ends. The CDR3 DNA sequence: TGTGCCAGCAGTTACGGTTCGCCGGGGGTAGATACGCAGTATTTT. This codes for CASSYGSPGVDTQYF.

This clonotype was recorded many times. J is TRBJ2-7 and V is TRBV29-1, with TRBD1 matching 7 bases. Germline V gene data show CDR1 as SQVTM and CDR2 as ANQGSEA. The CDR3 spans 12 residues. V shed 3 bases, J shed 2 bases, and the junction held 1 base outside the gene matches. CDR3 sequence reads: CSVETGPYEQYF. CDR3 DNA sequence: TGCAGCGTTGAGACAGGGCCCTACGAGCAGTACTTC.

At least ten counts were recorded for this clonotype. This sequence joins TRBV6-2 or TRBV6-3 and TRBJ2-7; 8 bases are shared with TRBD2. The germline gives CDR1 MNHEY, CDR2 SVGEGT. The CDR3 runs 13 residues. The V and J ends lost 8 bases and 3 bases, in that order; junction bases with no gene match: 6. In DNA form, the CDR3 reads TGTGCCAGCGGAGCGGGAGTCCTCTACGAGCAGTACTTC. As protein: CASGAGVLYEQYF.

This clonotype appeared many times. The chain uses TRBV3-1 and TRBJ1-1; D is uncertain. Trimming left V 1 base short and J 8 bases short, with 11 bases between. There are 13 residues in the CDR3. CDR1 LGHDT and CDR2 YNNKEL come from the germline V gene (reference sequence). CDR3: CASSQARGEEAFF. In DNA form, the CDR3 reads TGTGCCAGCAGCCAAGCACGGGGTGAGGAAGCTTTCTTT. Using reference TRBV3-1 and TRBJ1-1 for the parts outside the CDR3, the full variable domain is DTAVSQTPKYLVTQMGNDKSIKCEQNLGHDTMYWYKQDSKKFLKIMFSYNNKELIINETVPNRFSPKSPDKAHLNLHINSLELGDSAVYFCASSQARGEEAFFGQGTRLTVV.

The genes are TRBV5-1 and TRBJ1-2; TRBD1 is a possible D gene (5 bases). In germline, CDR1 is SGHRS, CDR2 YFSETQ. V was trimmed by 0 bases and J by 8 bases, leaving 14 bases between them. This CDR3 spans 14 amino acids. The CDR3 DNA is TGCGCCAGCAGCTTGGAGCTTCCACGGGGCGGCTACACCTTC. As protein: CASSLELPRGGYTF.

This clonotype was seen many times. The J gene is TRBJ1-4, the V gene TRBV7-9; D unresolved. This CDR3 is 15 amino acids long. Looked up from germline, CDR1 is SEHNR and CDR2 is FQNEAQ (reference sequence). V was cut by 5 bases and J by 5 bases, with 15 bases left in between. The CDR3 protein is CASSTPAGPNEKLFF. The DNA for the CDR3 is TGTGCCAGCAGCACCCCAGCAGGCCCAAATGAAAAACTGTTTTTT.

This clonotype was seen a single time. V gene TRBV30 combines with J gene TRBJ2-7; D not certain. The V gene lost 2 bases and the J gene lost 1 base, with 21 bases spanning the gap. CDR1 is GTSNPN, CDR2 SVGIG, per germline (reference sequence). The CDR3 runs to 17 residues. The CDR3 spells CAWSPPPRLSMSYEQYF. The CDR3 coding sequence is TGTGCCTGGAGTCCGCCTCCCCGGTTGAGTATGTCCTACGAGCAGTACTTC.

In this sample, this clonotype turned up many times. The gene calls are TRBV11-1 and TRBJ2-2; D may be TRBD1 or TRBD2 (6 bases each). The germline V gene has CDR1 SGHAT and CDR2 FQDESV (reference sequence). The CDR3 is 15 residues long. Trimming removed 5 bases from V and 0 bases from J, with 10 bases in between. CDR3 protein: CASSPGGPNTGELFF. The CDR3 DNA sequence: TGTGCCAGCAGCCCTGGGGGGCCGAACACCGGGGAGCTGTTTTTT.

This clonotype was observed a few times. V usage is TRBV7-9 and J usage is TRBJ2-3; 8 bases map to TRBD1. CDR3 length equals 14 residues. Germline CDR1 and CDR2: SEHNR and FQNEAQ (reference sequence). With 2 bases clipped from V and 8 bases from J, the junction kept 6 bases outside the gene matches. The CDR3 protein is CASSLRQGSATQYF. The CDR3 DNA is TGTGCCAGCAGCTTACGACAGGGGAGTGCTACGCAGTATTTT.

The V and J genes are TRBV6-5 and TRBJ2-7; D is unclear. Per the germline V gene, CDR1 is MNHEY and CDR2 is SVGAGI. V was pared by 0 bases and J by 0 bases, with 12 bases between. The CDR3 runs 16 residues. DNA of the CDR3: TGTGCCAGCAGTTACTCGACTGTTAGGAACTCCTACGAGCAGTACTTC. Protein: CASSYSTVRNSYEQYF.

This clonotype was counted ten times or more. The chain has TRBV18 and TRBJ1-1; D is undetermined. The CDR3 is 14 residues long. Trimming took off 2 bases at V and 2 bases at J, with 9 bases between the two ends. Germline V gene data show CDR1 as KGHSH and CDR2 as LQKENI. The CDR3 sequence is CASSPTDFNTEAFF. Here the CDR3 DNA reads TGTGCCAGCTCACCAACGGACTTTAACACTGAAGCTTTCTTT.